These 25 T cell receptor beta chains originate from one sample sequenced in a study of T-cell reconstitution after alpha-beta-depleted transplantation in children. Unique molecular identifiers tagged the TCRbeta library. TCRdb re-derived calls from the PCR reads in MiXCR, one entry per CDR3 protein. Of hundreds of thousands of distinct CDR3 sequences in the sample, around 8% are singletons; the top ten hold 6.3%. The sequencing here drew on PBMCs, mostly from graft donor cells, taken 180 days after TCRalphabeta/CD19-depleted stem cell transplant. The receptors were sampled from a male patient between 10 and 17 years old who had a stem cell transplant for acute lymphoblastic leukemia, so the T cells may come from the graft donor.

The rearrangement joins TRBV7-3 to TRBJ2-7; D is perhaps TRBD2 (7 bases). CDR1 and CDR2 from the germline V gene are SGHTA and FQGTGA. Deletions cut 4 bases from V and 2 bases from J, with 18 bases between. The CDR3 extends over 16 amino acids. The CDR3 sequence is CASSSGGGQGTYEQYF. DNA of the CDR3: TGTGCCAGCAGCTCGGGGGGTGGGCAGGGGACCTACGAGCAGTACTTC.

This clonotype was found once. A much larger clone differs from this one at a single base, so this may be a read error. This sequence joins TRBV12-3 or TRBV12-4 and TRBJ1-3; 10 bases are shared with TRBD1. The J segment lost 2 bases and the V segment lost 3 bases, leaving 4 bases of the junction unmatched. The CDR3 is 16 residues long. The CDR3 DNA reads TGTGCCAGCAGTTTCGACAGGGGGCGAGCTGGAAACACCATATATTTT. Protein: CASSFDRGRAGNTIYF.

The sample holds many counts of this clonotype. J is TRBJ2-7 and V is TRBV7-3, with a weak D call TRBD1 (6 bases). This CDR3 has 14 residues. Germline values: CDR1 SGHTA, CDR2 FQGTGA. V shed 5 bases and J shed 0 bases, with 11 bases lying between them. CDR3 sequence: CASSDRDNSYEQYF. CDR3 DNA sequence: TGTGCCAGCAGCGACCGGGACAACTCCTACGAGCAGTACTTC.

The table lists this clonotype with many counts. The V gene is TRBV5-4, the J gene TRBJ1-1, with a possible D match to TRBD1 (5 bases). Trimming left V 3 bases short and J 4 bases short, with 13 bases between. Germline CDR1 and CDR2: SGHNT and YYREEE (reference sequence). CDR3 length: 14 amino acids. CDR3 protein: CASSYPQGRTEAFF. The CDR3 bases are TGTGCCAGCAGCTACCCCCAGGGACGCACTGAAGCTTTCTTT.

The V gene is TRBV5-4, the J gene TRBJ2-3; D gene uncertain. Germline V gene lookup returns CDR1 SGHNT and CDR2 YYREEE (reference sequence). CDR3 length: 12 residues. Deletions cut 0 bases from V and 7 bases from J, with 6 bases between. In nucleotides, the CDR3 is TGTGCCAGCAGCTTGGAGCGTAATACGCAGTATTTT. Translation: CASSLERNTQYF.

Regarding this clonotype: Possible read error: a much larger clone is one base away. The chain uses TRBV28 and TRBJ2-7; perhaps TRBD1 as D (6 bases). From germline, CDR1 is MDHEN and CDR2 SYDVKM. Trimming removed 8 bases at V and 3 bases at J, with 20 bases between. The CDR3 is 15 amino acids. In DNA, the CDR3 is TGTGCCAGCGGCGGCCACCAGGGGTTCAACTACGAGCAGTACTTC. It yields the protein CASGGHQGFNYEQYF.

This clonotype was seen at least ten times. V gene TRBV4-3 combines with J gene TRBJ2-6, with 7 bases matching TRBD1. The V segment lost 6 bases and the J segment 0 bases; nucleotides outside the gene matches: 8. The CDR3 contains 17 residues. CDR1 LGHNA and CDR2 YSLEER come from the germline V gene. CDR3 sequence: CASRSTGPISGANVLTF. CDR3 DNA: TGCGCCAGCAGGTCGACAGGGCCCATCTCTGGGGCCAACGTCCTGACTTTC.

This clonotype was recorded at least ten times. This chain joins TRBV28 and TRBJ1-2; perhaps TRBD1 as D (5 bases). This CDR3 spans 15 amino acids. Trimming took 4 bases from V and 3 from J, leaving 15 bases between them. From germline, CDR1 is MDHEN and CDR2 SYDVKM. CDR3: CASSSASTGDYGYTF. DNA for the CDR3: TGTGCCAGCAGTTCCGCCTCAACGGGGGACTATGGCTACACCTTC.

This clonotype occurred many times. This CDR3 is CASSLVRGGAGEQFF. Here the CDR3 DNA reads TGTGCCAGCAGCTTGGTGCGGGGAGGAGCTGGTGAGCAGTTCTTC. This chain uses TRBV5-5 with TRBJ2-1; weak D call: TRBD2 (6 bases). This CDR3 has 15 amino acids. V lost 0 bases and J 9 bases, leaving 16 bases between the germline ends. Germline CDR1 is SGHKS and CDR2 is YYEKEE (reference sequence). The full variable domain, its missing parts supplied by reference TRBV5-5 and TRBJ2-1, is DAGVTQSPTHLIKTRGQQVTLRCSPISGHKSVSWYQQVLGQGPQFIFQYYEKEERGRGNFPDRFSARQFPNYSSELNVNALLLGDSALYLCASSLVRGGAGEQFFGPGTRLTVL.

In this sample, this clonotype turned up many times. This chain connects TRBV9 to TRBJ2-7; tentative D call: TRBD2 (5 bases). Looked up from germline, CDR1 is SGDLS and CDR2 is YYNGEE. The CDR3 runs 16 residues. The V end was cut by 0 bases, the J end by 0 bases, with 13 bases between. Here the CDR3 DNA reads TGTGCCAGCAGCGTAGACCCGACGGGGAGCTCCTACGAGCAGTACTTC. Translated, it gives CASSVDPTGSSYEQYF.

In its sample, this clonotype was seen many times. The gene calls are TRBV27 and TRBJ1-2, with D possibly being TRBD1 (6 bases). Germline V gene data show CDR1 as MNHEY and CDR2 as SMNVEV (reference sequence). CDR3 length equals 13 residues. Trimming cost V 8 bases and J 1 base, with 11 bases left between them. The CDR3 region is CASYRADNYGYTF. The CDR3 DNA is TGTGCCAGCTACAGGGCTGATAACTATGGCTACACCTTC.

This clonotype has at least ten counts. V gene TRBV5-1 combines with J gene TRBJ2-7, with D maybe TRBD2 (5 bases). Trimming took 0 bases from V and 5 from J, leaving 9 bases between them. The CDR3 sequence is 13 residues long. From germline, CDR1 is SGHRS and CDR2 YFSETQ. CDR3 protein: CASSLGGRNEQYF. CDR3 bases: TGCGCCAGCAGCTTGGGAGGGCGGAACGAGCAGTACTTC.

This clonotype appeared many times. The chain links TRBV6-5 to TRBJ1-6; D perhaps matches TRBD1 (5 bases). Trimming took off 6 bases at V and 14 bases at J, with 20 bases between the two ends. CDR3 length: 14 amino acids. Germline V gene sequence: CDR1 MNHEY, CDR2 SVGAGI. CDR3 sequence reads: CASSTGTGTLSLHF. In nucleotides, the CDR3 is TGTGCCAGCAGCACCGGGACGGGGACTTTGTCCCTCCACTTT.

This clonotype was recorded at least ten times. Here the CDR3 DNA reads TGTGCCACCCGACAATCCCAAGCCTACGAGCAGTACTTC. This sequence encodes CATRQSQAYEQYF. This chain uses TRBV19 with TRBJ2-7, with D unclear. The CDR3 covers 13 residues. The V and J ends lost 10 bases and 2 bases respectively, with 15 bases between them. Germline CDR1 and CDR2: LNHDA and SQIVND (reference sequence).

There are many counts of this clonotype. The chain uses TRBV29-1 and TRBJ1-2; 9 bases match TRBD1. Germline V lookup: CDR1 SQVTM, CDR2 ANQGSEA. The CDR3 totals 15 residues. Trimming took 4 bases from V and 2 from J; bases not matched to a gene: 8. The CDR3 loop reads CSVVPNRGQNYGYTF. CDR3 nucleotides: TGCAGCGTTGTCCCTAACAGGGGGCAAAACTATGGCTACACCTTC.

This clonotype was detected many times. The CDR3 DNA reads TGTGCCAGCAGCTTAGGACAGGCCATAGCCGAGCAGTACTTC. This gives the protein CASSLGQAIAEQYF. The genes are TRBV11-2 and TRBJ2-7; weak D call: TRBD1 (6 bases). V was trimmed by 1 base and J by 6 bases, leaving 13 bases between them. Germline lookup yields CDR1 SGHAT and CDR2 FQNNGV. CDR3 length: 14 amino acids.

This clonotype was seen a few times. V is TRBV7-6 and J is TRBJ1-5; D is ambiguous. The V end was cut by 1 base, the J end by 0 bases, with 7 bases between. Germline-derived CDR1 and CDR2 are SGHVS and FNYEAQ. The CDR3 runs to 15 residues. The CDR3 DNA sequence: TGTGCCAGCAGCTTAGGTCAGTCTAGCAATCAGCCCCAGCATTTT. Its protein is CASSLGQSSNQPQHF. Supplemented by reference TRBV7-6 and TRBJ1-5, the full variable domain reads GAGVSQSPRYKVTKRGQDVALRCDPISGHVSLYWYRQALGQGPEFLTYFNYEAQQDKSGLPNDRFSAERPEGSISTLTIQRTEQRDSAMYRCASSLGQSSNQPQHFGDGTRLSIL.

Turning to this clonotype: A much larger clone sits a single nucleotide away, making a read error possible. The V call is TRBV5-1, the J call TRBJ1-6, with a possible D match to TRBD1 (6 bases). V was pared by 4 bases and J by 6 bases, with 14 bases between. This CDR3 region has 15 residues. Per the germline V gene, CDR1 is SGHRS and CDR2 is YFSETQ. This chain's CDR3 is CASSTRDKANSPLHF. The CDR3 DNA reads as TGCGCCAGCAGCACCCGGGACAAAGCTAATTCACCCCTCCACTTT.

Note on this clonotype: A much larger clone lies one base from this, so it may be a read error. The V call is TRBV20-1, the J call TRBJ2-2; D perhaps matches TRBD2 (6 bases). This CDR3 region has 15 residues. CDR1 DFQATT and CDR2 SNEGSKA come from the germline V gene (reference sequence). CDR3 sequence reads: CSAMPLAAGTGEQFF. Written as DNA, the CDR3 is TGCAGTGCTATGCCCCTAGCCGCGGGAACCGGGGAGCAGTTTTTT.

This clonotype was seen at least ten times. CDR3 DNA sequence: TGTGCCAGCAGCCCACGGGAGCGGGAGTGTGGCGAGCAGTACTTC. This sequence encodes CASSPRERECGEQYF. J is TRBJ2-7 and V is TRBV7-4; 8 nucleotides align to TRBD2. The CDR3 totals 15 residues. Looked up from germline, CDR1 is SGHVT and CDR2 is SQSDAQ. With 5 bases clipped from V and 6 bases from J, the junction kept 12 bases outside the gene matches.

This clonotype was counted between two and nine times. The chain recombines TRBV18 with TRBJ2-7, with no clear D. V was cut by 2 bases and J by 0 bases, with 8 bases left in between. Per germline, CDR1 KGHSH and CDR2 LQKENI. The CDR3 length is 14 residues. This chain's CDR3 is CASSPSTFSYEQYF. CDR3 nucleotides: TGTGCCAGCTCACCAAGTACATTCTCCTACGAGCAGTACTTC.

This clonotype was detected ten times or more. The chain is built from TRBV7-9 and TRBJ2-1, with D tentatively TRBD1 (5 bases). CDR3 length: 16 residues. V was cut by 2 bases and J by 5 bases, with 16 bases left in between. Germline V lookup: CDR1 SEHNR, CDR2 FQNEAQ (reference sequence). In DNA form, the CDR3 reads TGTGCCAGCAGCTTACCCAACAGGATTGGACACAATGAGCAGTTCTTC. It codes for CASSLPNRIGHNEQFF.

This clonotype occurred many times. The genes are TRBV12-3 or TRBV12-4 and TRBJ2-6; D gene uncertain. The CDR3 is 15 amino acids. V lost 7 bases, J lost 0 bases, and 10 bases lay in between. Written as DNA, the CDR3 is TGTGCCAGCAATTCGTTCAGCTCTGGGGCCAACGTCCTGACTTTC. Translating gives CASNSFSSGANVLTF.

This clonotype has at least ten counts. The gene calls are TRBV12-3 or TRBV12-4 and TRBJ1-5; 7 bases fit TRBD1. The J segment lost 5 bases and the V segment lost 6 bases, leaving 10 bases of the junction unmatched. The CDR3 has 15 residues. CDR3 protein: CASSPDRFLHQPQHF. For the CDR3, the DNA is TGTGCCAGCAGCCCGGACAGGTTTCTTCATCAGCCCCAGCATTTT.

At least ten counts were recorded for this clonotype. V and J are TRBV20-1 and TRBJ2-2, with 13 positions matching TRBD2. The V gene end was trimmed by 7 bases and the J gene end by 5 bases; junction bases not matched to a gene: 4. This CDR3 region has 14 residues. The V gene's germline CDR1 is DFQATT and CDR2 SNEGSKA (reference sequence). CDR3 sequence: CSVLAGGPTGELFF. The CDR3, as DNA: TGCAGTGTACTAGCGGGAGGGCCAACCGGGGAGCTGTTTTTT.